This T cell receptor (beta chain) derives from a study of Graves' ophthalmopathy and Graves' hyperthyroidism. Hyperthyroidism was new, under 2 months, in patients aged 18 to 65. None of the included patients had other autoimmune diseases, uncontrolled infections, pregnancy or lactation, as these led to exclusion. This clonotype was seen repeatedly, ten times or more. The CDR3 spans 15 residues. Germline assignment: CDR1 MNHEY and CDR2 SVGEGT. Trimming shortened V by 5 bases and J by 3 bases, and 16 bases separated the two germline ends. TCR beta CDR3 amplification used RNA transcripts. The first-round RT-PCR employed HTBI primers together with the Qiagen OneStep RT-PCR kit. A multiplex PCR was then performed as the second round. MiXCR, applied by TCRdb to the multiplex PCR reads, yields one record per CDR3 protein. The repertoire has approximately 380,000 distinct CDR3 sequences, 20% to 25% of them found once; the top ten carry 2.5% to 3.5%.

The chain links TRBV6-2 or TRBV6-3 to TRBJ1-2; D not resolved. Sequencing used peripheral blood. This clonotype was sampled from a woman between 18 and 29 years old with stable Graves' hyperthyroidism. The CDR3 DNA follows: TGTGCCAGCAGTCCCTGGACGGTAAACTACTATGGCTACACCTTC. The encoded protein is CASSPWTVNYYGYTF.